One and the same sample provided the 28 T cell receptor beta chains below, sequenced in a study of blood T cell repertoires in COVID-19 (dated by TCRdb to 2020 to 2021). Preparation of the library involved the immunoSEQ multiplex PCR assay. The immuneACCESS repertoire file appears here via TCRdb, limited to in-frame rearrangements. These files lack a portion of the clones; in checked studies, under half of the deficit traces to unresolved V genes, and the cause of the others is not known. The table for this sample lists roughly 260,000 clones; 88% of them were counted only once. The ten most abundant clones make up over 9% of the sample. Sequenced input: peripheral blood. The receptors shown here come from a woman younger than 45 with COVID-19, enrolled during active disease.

CDR3 protein: CASSDPTAPGNTIYF. The DNA for the CDR3 is TGCGCCAGCAGTGACCCGACAGCTCCAGGAAACACCATATATTTT. The chain couples TRBV10-1 to TRBJ1-3; D perhaps matches TRBD1 (5 bases). The CDR3 runs 15 residues. Germline-derived CDR1 and CDR2 are WNHNN and SYGVQD (reference sequence). Trimming removed 3 bases from V and 4 bases from J, with 13 bases in between.

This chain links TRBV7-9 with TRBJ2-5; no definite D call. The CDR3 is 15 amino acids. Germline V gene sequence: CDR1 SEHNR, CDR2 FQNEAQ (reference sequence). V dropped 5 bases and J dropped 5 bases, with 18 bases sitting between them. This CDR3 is CASSARGTAGETQYF. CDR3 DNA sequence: TGTGCCAGCAGCGCGAGAGGTACCGCCGGGGAGACCCAGTACTTC.

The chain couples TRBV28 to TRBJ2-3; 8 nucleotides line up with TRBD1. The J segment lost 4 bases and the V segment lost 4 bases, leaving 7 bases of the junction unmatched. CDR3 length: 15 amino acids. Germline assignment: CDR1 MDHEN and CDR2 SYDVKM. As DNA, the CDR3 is TGTGCCAGCAGTTCCTCCGGGACAGGTCCAGATACGCAGTATTTT. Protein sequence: CASSSSGTGPDTQYF.

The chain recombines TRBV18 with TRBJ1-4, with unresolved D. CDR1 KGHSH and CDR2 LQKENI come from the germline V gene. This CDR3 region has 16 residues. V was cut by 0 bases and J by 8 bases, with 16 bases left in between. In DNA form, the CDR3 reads TGTGCCAGCTCACCACCTGACCGGCGGCCCTCGGAAAAACTGTTTTTT. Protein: CASSPPDRRPSEKLFF.

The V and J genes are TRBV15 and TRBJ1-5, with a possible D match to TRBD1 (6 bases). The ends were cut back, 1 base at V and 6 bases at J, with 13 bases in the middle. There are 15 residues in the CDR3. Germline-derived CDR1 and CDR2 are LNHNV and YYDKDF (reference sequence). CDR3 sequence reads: CATSRANRESQPQHF. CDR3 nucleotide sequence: TGTGCCACCAGCAGAGCAAACAGGGAGAGTCAGCCCCAGCATTTT.

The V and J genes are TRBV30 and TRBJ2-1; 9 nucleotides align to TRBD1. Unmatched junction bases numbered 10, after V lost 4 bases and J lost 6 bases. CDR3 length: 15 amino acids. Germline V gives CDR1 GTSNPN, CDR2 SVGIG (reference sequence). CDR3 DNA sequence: TGTGCCTGGATTCGAGGGGACAGGGTTATCAATGAGCAGTTCTTC. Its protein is CAWIRGDRVINEQFF.

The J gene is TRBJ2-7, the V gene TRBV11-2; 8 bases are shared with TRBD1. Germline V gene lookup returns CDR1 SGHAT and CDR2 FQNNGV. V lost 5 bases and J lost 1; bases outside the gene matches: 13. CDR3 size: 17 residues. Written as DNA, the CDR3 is TGTGCCAGCAGCCTACCGCTGACAGGGGATGGGTCCTACGAGCAGTACTTC. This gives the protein CASSLPLTGDGSYEQYF.

CDR3 protein: CASRTIGTNEQFF. CDR3 in DNA: TGTGCCAGCAGGACGATCGGGACTAATGAGCAGTTCTTC. V usage is TRBV14 and J usage is TRBJ2-1; D is perhaps TRBD2 (6 bases). Germline CDR1 reads SGHDN; CDR2 reads FVKESK. The CDR3 contains 13 residues. The V end was cut by 6 bases, the J end by 7 bases, with 13 bases between.

The CDR3: CASSQGLYDRAGNTIYF. The CDR3 nucleotides read TGCGCCAGCAGCCAAGGGTTATACGACAGGGCTGGAAACACCATATATTTT. This rearrangement joins TRBV4-3 to TRBJ1-3; the match to TRBD1 covers 7 bases. Germline assignment: CDR1 LGHNA and CDR2 YSLEER. Unmatched junction bases numbered 8, after V lost 1 base and J lost 2 bases. The CDR3 has 17 amino acids.

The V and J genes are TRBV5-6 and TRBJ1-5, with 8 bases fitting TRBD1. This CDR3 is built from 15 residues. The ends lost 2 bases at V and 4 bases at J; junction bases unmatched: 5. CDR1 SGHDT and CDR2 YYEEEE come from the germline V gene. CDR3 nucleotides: TGTGCCAGCAGCTTTGCTGGACAGGGTAATCAGCCCCAGCATTTT. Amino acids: CASSFAGQGNQPQHF. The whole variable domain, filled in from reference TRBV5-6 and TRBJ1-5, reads DAGVTQSPTHLIKTRGQQVTLRCSPKSGHDTVSWYQQALGQGPQFIFQYYEEEERQRGNFPDRFSGHQFPNYSSELNVNALLLGDSALYLCASSFAGQGNQPQHFGDGTRLSIL.

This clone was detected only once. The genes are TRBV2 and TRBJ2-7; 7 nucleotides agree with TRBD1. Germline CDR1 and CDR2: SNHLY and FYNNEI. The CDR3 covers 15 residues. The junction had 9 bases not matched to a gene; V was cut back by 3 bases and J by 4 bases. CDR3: CASSEGPRGNYEQYF. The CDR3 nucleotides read TGTGCCAGCAGTGAGGGTCCCAGGGGGAATTACGAGCAGTACTTC.

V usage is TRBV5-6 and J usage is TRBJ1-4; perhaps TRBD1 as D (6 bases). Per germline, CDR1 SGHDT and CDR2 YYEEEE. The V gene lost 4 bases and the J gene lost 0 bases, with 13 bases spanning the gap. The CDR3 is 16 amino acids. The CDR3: CASSISHRATNEKLFF. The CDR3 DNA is TGTGCCAGCAGCATCTCCCACAGGGCAACTAATGAAAAACTGTTTTTT.

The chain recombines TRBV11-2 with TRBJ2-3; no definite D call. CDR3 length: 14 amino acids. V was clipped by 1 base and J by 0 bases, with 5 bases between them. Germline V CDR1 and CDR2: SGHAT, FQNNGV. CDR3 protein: CASSLGASTDTQYF. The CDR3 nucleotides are TGTGCCAGCAGCTTAGGGGCTAGCACAGATACGCAGTATTTT.

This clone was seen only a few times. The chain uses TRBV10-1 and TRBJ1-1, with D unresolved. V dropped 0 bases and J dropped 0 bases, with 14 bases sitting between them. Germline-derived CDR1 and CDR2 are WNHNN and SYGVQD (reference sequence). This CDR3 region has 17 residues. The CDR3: CASSESMAFGVNTEAFF. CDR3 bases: TGCGCCAGCAGTGAGTCGATGGCTTTCGGGGTGAACACTGAAGCTTTCTTT.

CDR3 protein: CASSYADSAAEAFF. The DNA of the CDR3 is TGTGCCAGCAGTTACGCGGACAGTGCCGCTGAAGCTTTCTTT. This sequence joins TRBV6-5 and TRBJ1-1; tentative D call: TRBD1 (6 bases). In germline, CDR1 is MNHEY, CDR2 SVGAGI. Trimming left V 2 bases short and J 6 bases short, with 13 bases between. The CDR3 is 14 residues long.

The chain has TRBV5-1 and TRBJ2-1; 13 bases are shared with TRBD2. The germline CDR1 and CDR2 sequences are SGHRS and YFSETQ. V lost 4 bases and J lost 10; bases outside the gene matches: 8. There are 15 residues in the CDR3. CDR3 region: CASSLLLAGGGEQFF. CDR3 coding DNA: TGCGCCAGCAGCCTCCTACTAGCGGGAGGGGGGGAGCAGTTCTTC.

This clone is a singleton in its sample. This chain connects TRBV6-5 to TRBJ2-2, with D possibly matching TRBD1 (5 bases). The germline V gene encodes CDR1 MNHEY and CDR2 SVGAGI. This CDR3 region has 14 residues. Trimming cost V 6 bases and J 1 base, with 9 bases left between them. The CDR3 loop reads CASRRQLNTGELFF. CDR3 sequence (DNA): TGTGCCAGCAGAAGACAGCTGAACACCGGGGAGCTGTTTTTT.

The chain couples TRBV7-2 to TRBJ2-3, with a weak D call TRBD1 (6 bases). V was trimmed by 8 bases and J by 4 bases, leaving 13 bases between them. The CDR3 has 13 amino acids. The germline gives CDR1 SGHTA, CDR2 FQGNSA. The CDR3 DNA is TGTGCCAGCGGGGACATGGCGGCAGATACGCAGTATTTT. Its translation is CASGDMAADTQYF.

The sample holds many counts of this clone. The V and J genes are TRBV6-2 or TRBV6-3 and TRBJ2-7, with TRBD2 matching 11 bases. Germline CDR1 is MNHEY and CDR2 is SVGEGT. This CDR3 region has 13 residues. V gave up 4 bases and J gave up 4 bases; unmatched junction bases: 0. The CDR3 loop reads CASSWTSGYEQYF. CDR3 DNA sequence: TGTGCCAGCAGTTGGACTAGCGGGTACGAGCAGTACTTC.

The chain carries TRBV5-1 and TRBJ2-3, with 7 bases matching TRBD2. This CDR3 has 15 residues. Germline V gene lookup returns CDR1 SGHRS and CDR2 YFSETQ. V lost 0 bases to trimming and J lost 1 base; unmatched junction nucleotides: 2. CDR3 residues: CASSLVLAGTDTQYF. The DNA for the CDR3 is TGCGCCAGCAGCTTGGTTCTAGCGGGCACAGATACGCAGTATTTT. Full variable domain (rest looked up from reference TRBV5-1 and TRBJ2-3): KAGVTQTPRYLIKTRGQQVTLSCSPISGHRSVSWYQQTPGQGLQFLFEYFSETQRNKGNFPGRFSGRQFSNSRSEMNVSTLELGDSALYLCASSLVLAGTDTQYFGPGTRLTVL.

The CDR3 region is CASSYGRRTEAFF. CDR3 DNA sequence: TGTGCCAGCAGTTACGGGAGACGTACTGAAGCTTTCTTT. The chain has TRBV6-5 and TRBJ1-1; no clear D gene. Germline values: CDR1 MNHEY, CDR2 SVGAGI. There are 13 residues in the CDR3. V was trimmed by 2 bases and J by 5 bases, leaving 9 bases between them.

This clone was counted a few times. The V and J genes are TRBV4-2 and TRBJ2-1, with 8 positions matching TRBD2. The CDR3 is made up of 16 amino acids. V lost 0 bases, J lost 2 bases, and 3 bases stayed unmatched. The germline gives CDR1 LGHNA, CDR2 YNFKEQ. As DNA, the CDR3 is TGTGCCAGCAGCCAAGAAGGTAGCGGGACCTACAATGAGCAGTTCTTC. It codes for CASSQEGSGTYNEQFF.

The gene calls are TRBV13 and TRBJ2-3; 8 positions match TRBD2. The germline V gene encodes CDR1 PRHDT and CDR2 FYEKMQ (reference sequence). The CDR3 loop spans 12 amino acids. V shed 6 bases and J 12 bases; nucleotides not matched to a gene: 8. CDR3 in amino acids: CASSWSGRSQYF. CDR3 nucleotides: TGTGCCAGCAGTTGGAGCGGGAGATCACAGTATTTT. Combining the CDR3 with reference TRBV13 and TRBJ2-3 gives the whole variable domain AAGVIQSPRHLIKEKRETATLKCYPIPRHDTVYWYQQGPGQDPQFLISFYEKMQSDKGSIPDRFSAQQFSDYHSELNMSSLELGDSALYFCASSWSGRSQYFGPGTRLTVL.

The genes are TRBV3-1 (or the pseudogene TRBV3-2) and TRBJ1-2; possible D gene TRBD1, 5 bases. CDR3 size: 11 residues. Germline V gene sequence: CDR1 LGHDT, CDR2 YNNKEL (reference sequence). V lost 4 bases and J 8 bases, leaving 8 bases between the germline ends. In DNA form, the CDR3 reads TGTGCCAGCAGCCTCGGGGGAGGCTACACCTTC. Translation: CASSLGGGYTF.

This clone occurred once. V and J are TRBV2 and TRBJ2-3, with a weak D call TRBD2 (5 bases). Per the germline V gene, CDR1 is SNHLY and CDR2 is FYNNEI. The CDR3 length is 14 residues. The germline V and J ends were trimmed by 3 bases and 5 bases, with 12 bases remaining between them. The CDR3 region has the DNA TGTGCCAGCAGTGAGGGGAGTCCGGGAGATACGCAGTATTTT. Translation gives CASSEGSPGDTQYF.

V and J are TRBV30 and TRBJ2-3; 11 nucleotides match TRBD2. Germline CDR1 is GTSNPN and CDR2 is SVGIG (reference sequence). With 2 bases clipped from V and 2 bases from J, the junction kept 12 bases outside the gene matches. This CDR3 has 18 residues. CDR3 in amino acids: CAWSPGDLAGGNTDTQYF. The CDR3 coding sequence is TGTGCCTGGAGTCCGGGAGATTTAGCGGGAGGGAACACAGATACGCAGTATTTT.

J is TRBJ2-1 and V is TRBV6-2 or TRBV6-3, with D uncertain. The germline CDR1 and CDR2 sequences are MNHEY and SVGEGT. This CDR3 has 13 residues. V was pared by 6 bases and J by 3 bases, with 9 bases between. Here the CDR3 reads CASSPHGYNEQFF. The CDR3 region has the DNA TGTGCCAGCAGCCCCCACGGCTACAATGAGCAGTTCTTC.

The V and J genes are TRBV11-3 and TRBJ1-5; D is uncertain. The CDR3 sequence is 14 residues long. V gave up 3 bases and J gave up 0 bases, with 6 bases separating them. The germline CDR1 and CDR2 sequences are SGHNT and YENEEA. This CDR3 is CASSFEYSNQPQHF. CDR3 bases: TGTGCCAGCAGCTTTGAGTATAGCAATCAGCCCCAGCATTTT.